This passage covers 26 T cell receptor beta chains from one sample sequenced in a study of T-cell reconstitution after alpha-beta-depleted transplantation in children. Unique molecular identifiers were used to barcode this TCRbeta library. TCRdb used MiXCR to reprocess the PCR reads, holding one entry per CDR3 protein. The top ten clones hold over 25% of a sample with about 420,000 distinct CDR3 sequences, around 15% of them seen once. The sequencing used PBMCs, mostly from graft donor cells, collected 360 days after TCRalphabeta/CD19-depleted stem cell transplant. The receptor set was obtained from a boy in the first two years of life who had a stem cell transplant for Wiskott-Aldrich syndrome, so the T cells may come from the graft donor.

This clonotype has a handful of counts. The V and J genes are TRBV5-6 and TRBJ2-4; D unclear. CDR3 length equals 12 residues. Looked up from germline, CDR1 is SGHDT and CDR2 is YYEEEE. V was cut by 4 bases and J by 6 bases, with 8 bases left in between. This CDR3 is CASSKTLNIQYF. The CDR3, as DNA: TGTGCCAGCAGCAAGACCCTAAACATTCAGTACTTC.

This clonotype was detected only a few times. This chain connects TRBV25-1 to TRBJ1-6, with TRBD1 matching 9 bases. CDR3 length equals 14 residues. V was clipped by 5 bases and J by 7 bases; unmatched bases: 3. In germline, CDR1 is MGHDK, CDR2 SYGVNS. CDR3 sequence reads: CASSTGGSNSPLHF. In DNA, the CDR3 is TGTGCCAGCAGTACAGGGGGCTCAAATTCACCCCTCCACTTT.

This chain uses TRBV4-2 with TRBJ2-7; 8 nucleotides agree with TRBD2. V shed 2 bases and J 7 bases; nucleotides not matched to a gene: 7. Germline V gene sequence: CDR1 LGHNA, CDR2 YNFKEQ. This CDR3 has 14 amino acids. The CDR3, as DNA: TGTGCCAGCAGCCAATTGAGCGGGAGTGTGGAGCAGTACTTC. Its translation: CASSQLSGSVEQYF.

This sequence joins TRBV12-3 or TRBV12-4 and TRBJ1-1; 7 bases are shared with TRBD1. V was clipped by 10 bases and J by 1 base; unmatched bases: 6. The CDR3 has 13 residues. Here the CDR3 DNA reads TGTGCCACCCAGGGGGTTCCGAACACTGAAGCTTTCTTT. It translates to CATQGVPNTEAFF.

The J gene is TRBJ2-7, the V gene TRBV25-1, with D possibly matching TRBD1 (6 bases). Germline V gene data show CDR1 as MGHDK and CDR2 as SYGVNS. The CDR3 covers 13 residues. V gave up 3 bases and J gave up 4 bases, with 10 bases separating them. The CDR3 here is CASSEWGQYEQYF. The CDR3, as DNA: TGTGCCAGCAGTGAGTGGGGGCAATACGAGCAGTACTTC.

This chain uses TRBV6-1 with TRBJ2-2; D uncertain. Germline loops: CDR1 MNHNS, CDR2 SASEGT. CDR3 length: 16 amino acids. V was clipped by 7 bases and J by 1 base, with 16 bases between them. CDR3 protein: CASKRLLTLNTGELFF. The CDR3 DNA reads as TGTGCCAGCAAAAGGCTTCTGACGCTGAACACCGGGGAGCTGTTTTTT.

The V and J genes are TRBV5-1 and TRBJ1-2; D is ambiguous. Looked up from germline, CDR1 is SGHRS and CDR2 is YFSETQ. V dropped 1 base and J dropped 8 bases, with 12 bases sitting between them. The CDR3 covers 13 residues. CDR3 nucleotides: TGCGCCAGCAGCTTGACTCTCCTGGGAGGCTACACCTTC. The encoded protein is CASSLTLLGGYTF.

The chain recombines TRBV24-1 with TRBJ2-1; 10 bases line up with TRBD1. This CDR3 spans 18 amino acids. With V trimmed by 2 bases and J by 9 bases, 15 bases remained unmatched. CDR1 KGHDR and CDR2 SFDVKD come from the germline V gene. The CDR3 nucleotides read TGTGCCACCAGTGATTACCCGGGACAGGGGACTTTTTCGGGTGAGCAGTTCTTC. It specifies CATSDYPGQGTFSGEQFF.

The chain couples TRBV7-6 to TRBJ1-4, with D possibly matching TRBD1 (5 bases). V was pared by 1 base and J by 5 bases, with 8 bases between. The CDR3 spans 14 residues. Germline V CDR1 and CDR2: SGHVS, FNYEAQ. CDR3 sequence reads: CASSLGDPNEKLFF. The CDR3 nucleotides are TGTGCCAGCAGCTTAGGGGACCCCAATGAAAAACTGTTTTTT.

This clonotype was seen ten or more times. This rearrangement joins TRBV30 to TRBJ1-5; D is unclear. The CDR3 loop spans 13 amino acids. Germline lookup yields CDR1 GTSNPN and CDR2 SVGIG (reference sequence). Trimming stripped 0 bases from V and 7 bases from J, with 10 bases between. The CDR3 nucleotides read TGTGCCTGGAGTGTACTTCCGGGCCAGCCCCAGCATTTT. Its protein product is CAWSVLPGQPQHF.

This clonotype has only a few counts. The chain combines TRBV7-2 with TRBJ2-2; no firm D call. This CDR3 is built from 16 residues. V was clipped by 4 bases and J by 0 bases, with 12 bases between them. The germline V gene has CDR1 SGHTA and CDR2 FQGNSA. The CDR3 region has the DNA TGTGCCAGCAGCTCTCAAGTCGGATCGAACACCGGGGAGCTGTTTTTT. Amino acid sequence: CASSSQVGSNTGELFF.

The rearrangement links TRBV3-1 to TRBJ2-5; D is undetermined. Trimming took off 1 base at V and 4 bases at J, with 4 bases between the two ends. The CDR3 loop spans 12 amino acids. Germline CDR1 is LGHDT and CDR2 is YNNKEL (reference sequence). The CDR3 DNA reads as TGTGCCAGCAGCCAAGCATCAGAGACCCAGTACTTC. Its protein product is CASSQASETQYF.

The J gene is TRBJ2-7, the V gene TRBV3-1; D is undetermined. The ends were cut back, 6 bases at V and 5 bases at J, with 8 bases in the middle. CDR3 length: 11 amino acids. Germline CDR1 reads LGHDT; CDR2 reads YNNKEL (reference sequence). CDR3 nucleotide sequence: TGTGCCAGCAGTACACTGAACGAGCAGTACTTC. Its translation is CASSTLNEQYF.

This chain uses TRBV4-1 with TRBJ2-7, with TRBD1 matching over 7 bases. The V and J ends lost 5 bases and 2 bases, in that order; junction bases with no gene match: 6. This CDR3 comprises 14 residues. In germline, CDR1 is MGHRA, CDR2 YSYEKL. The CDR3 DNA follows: TGCGCCAGCAGCGTCCGACAGGGAACCTACGAGCAGTACTTC. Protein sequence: CASSVRQGTYEQYF.

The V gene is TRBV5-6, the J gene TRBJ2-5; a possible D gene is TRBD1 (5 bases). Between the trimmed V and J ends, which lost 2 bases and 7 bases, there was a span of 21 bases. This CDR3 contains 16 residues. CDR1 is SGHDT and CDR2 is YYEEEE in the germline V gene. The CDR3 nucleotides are TGTGCCAGCAGCTTAGCGTTGGGGCAGATCGTGGGGACCCAGTACTTC. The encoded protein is CASSLALGQIVGTQYF.

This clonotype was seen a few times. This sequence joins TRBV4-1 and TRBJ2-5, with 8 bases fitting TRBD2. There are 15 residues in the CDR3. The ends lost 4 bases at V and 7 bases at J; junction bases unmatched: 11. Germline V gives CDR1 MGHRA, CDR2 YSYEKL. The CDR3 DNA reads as TGCGCCAGCAGCCCCAACCCGACTAGCGAAGGGACCCAGTACTTC. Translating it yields CASSPNPTSEGTQYF.

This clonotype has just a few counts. CDR3 sequence (DNA): TGCGCCAGCAGCCACCGACTAGCGCTAACCGGGGAGCTGTTTTTT. Translation: CASSHRLALTGELFF. V usage is TRBV4-3 and J usage is TRBJ2-2; 8 nucleotides match TRBD2. J lost 5 bases, V lost 3 bases, and 5 bases had no gene match. Germline CDR1 and CDR2: LGHNA and YSLEER. The CDR3 runs to 15 residues.

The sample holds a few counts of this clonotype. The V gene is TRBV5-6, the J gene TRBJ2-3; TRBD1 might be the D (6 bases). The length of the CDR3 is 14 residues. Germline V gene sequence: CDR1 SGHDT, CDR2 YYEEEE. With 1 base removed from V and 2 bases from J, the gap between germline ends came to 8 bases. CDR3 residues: CASSLWGLTDTQYF. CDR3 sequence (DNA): TGTGCCAGCAGCTTGTGGGGGCTCACAGATACGCAGTATTTT.

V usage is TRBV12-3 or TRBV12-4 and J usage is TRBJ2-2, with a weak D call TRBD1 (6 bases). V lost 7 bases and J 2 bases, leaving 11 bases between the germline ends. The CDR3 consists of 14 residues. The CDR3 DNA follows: TGTGCCAGCACCGGACAGACCAACACCGGGGAGCTGTTTTTT. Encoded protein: CASTGQTNTGELFF.

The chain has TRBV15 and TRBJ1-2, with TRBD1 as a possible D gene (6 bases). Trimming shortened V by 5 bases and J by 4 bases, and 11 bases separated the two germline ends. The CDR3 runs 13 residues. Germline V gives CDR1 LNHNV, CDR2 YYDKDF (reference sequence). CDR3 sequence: CATSPRGGYGYTF. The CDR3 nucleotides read TGTGCCACCAGCCCCAGGGGTGGCTATGGCTACACCTTC.

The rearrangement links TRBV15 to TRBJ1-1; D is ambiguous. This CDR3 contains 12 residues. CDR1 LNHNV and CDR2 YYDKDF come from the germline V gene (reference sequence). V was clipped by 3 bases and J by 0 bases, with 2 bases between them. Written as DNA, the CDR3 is TGTGCCACCAGCAGCATGAACACTGAAGCTTTCTTT. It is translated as CATSSMNTEAFF.

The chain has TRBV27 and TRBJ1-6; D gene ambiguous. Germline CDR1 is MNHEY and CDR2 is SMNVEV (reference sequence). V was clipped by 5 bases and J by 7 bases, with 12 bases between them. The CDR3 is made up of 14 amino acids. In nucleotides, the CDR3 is TGTGCCAGCAGTCGGGCCGGGTTCAATTCACCCCTCCACTTT. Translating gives CASSRAGFNSPLHF.

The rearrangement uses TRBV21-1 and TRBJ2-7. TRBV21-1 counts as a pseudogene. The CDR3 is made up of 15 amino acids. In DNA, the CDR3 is TGTGCCAGCAGCAAAGGTGGGCAGGTCCCCTACGAGCAGTACTTC. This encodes CASSKGGQVPYEQYF.

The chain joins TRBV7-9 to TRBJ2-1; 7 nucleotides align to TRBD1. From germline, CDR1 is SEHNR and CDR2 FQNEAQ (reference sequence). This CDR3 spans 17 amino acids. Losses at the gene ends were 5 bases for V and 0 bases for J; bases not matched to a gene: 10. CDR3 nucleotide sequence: TGTGCCAGCAGCCCCCCGAGGGGGCGGAGCTCCTACAATGAGCAGTTCTTC. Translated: CASSPPRGRSSYNEQFF. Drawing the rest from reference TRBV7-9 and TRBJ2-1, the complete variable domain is DTGVSQNPRHKITKRGQNVTFRCDPISEHNRLYWYRQTLGQGPEFLTYFQNEAQLEKSRLLSDRFSAERPKGSFSTLEIQRTEQGDSAMYLCASSPPRGRSSYNEQFFGPGTRLTVL.

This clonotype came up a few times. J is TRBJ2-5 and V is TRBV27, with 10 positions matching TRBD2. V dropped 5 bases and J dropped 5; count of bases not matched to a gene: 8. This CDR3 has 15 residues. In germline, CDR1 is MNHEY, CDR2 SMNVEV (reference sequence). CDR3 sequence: CASSLKRGGRETQYF. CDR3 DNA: TGTGCCAGCAGTCTCAAGCGGGGGGGCCGGGAGACCCAGTACTTC.

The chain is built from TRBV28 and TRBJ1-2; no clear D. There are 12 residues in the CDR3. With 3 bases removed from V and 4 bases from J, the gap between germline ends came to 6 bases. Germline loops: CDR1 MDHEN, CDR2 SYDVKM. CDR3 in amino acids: CASSFHIYGYTF. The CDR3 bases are TGTGCCAGCAGTTTTCATATCTATGGCTACACCTTC.